Here is one T cell receptor beta chain with its context. Germline V gene data show CDR1 as SQVTM and CDR2 as ANQGSEA. The CDR3 runs 14 residues. Between the trimmed V and J ends, which lost 4 bases and 4 bases, there was a span of 13 bases. This entry is derived from a study of blood T cell repertoires in COVID-19. Study-level information: Collection of acute and convalescent COVID-19 samples took place in the United States, Italy and Spain.

Generated by immunoSEQ multiplex PCR, the TCRdb table keeps only in-frame clones and is missing some. The repertoire holds under 200,000 clones, with over 80% as singletons. Participant-reported clinical history was the basis for cohort assignment. Sequenced sample: PBMCs or T cells enriched from blood (not recorded which). The chain is built from TRBV29-1 and TRBJ2-2; tentatively, D is TRBD1 (7 bases). The clonotype was recovered from a woman aged 55-69 years who had recovered from COVID-19. CDR3 protein: CSVGRQGGTGELFF. DNA of the CDR3: TGCAGCGTTGGCAGACAGGGAGGCACCGGGGAGCTGTTTTTT.